Following are 4 T cell receptor beta chains from one sample sequenced in a study of blood T cell repertoires in COVID-19. Method: immunoSEQ multiplex PCR; TCRdb's copy keeps in-frame clones and lacks some. Among around 150,000 clones listed, around 90% were seen once. The specimen was peripheral blood. The receptors originated from a man aged 60 to 69 with active or convalescent COVID-19.

The rearrangement joins TRBV18 to TRBJ2-5, with TRBD1 identical over 7 bases. The CDR3 covers 15 residues. With 3 bases clipped from V and 5 bases from J, the junction kept 9 bases outside the gene matches. Looked up from germline, CDR1 is KGHSH and CDR2 is LQKENI. The CDR3 bases are TGTGCCAGCTCACCGGTACAGGGGAGCGCGGAGACCCAGTACTTC. Translation gives CASSPVQGSAETQYF.

The chain is built from TRBV2 and TRBJ1-2; no reliable D call. Germline assignment: CDR1 SNHLY and CDR2 FYNNEI. The CDR3 is made up of 17 amino acids. V lost 0 bases and J lost 0, with 14 bases in between. CDR3 DNA sequence: TGTGCCAGCAGTGAAGCGCTTCAGGCTCTCGCTAACTATGGCTACACCTTC. This gives the protein CASSEALQALANYGYTF.

This sequence joins TRBV7-2 and TRBJ2-2; tentatively, D is TRBD2 (7 bases). This CDR3 has 18 residues. Trimming removed 5 bases from V and 5 bases from J, with 24 bases in between. Germline CDR1 is SGHTA and CDR2 is FQGNSA. The CDR3 DNA sequence: TGTGCCAGCAGCGTTACTCCCAGTGGGGGGGGCTTAACCGGGGAGCTGTTTTTT. Its translation: CASSVTPSGGGLTGELFF.

The V gene is TRBV5-1, the J gene TRBJ2-7, with 10 bases matching TRBD1. Germline CDR1 is SGHRS and CDR2 is YFSETQ. V trimming: 4 bases; J trimming: 0 bases; junction bases outside the gene matches: 4. The CDR3 runs 15 residues. CDR3 sequence (DNA): TGCGCCAGCAGCCTAGGGGACAGGGGCTCCTACGAGCAGTACTTC. This sequence encodes CASSLGDRGSYEQYF.